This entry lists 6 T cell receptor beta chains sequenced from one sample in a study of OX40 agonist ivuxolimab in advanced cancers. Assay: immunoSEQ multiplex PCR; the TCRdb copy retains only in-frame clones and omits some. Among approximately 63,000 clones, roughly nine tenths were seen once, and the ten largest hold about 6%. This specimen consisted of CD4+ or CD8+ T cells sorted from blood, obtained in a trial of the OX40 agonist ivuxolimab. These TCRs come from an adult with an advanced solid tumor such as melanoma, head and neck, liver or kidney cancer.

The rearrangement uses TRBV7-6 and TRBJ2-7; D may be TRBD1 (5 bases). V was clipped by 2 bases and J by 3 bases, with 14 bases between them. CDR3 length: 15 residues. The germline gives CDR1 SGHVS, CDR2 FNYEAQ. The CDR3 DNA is TGTGCCAGCAGCTTATCGAAAGGGGCCCTCTACGAGCAGTACTTC. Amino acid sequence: CASSLSKGALYEQYF.

The DNA for the CDR3 is TGTGCCAGCAGCCCTGCAACGAACCACGAGCAGTACTTC. Encoded protein: CASSPATNHEQYF. This sequence joins TRBV28 and TRBJ2-7; D unclear. Germline CDR1 MDHEN, CDR2 SYDVKM. This CDR3 is 13 amino acids long. The V end lost 6 bases, the J end lost 5 bases, and 14 bases lay between the germline ends.

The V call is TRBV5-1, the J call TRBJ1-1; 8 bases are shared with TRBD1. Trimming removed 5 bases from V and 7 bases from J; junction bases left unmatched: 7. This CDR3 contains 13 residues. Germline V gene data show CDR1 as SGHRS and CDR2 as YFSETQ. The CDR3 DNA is TGCGCCAGCAGGACGACAGGGGCCGTTGAAGCTTTCTTT. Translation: CASRTTGAVEAFF.

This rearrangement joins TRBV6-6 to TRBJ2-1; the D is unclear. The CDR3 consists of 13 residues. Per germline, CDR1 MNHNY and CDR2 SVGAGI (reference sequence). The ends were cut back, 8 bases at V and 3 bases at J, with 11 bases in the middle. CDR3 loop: CASGIENYNEQFF. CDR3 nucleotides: TGTGCCAGCGGAATTGAGAACTACAATGAGCAGTTCTTC.

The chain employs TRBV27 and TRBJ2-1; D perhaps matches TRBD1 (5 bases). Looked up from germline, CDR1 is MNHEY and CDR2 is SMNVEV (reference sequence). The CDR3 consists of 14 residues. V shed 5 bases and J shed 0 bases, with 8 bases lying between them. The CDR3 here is CASSVRDSYNEQFF. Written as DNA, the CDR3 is TGTGCCAGCAGTGTCAGGGACTCCTACAATGAGCAGTTCTTC.

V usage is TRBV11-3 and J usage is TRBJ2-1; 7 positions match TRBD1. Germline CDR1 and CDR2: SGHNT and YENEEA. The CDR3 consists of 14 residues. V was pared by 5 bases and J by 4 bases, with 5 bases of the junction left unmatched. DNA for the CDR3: TGTGCCAGCAGCCCCCGACAGGGATACAATGAGCAGTTCTTC. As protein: CASSPRQGYNEQFF.